Here is one T cell receptor beta chain with its context. This sample stems from a study of blood T cell repertoires in COVID-19. Some clones are missing from TCRdb's copy, which holds only in-frame ones; the method was immunoSEQ multiplex PCR. The sample holds a few hundred thousand clones; around 83% are singletons and the top ten take over 10%. CDR3 length: 15 residues. V lost 3 bases to trimming and J lost 7 bases; unmatched junction nucleotides: 11. In germline, CDR1 is SGDLS, CDR2 YYNGEE. This chain joins TRBV9 and TRBJ2-7, with 9 nucleotides matching TRBD2. The source is a human donor in a cohort sampled during active COVID-19. The sample was peripheral blood. The CDR3 DNA reads as TGTGCCAGCAGCGCGGGGGCTAGCGGGATACTGGAGCAGTACTTC. Its translation is CASSAGASGILEQYF.